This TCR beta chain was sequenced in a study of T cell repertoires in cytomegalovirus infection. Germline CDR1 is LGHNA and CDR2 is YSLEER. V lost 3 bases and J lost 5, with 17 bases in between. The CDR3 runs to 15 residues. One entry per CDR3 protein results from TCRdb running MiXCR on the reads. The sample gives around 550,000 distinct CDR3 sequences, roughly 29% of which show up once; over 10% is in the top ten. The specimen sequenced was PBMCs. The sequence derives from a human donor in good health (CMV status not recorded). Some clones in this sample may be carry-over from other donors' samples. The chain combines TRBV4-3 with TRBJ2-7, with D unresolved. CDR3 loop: CASSQWRDTEDEQYF. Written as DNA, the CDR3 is TGCGCCAGCAGCCAGTGGAGAGACACCGAAGACGAGCAGTACTTC.